Shown below are 2 T cell receptor beta chains from a single sample sequenced in a study of PD-1 blockade in classical Hodgkin lymphoma. Repertoires were generated with immunoSEQ multiplex PCR, while TCRdb's copy carries only in-frame clones and drops some. The sample lists around 22,000 clones; roughly 77% were seen once. All patients relapsed after autologous stem cell transplantation, and brentuximab vedotin exposure varied. The sequences come from peripheral blood mononuclear cells (PBMCs), collected before the second cycle of nivolumab. The receptors come from a human donor with classical Hodgkin lymphoma.

The CDR3 region has the DNA TGTGCCAGCAGCTTATCTGCGGGGAGCTCCTACAATGAGCAGTTCTTC. Its protein is CASSLSAGSSYNEQFF. This chain connects TRBV11-2 to TRBJ2-1; tentatively, D is TRBD2 (6 bases). V lost 2 bases and J 0 bases, leaving 11 bases between the germline ends. The CDR3 sequence is 16 residues long. Germline lookup yields CDR1 SGHAT and CDR2 FQNNGV.

The chain joins TRBV6-1 to TRBJ2-7; no clear D. Germline V gene sequence: CDR1 MNHNS, CDR2 SASEGT. V lost 4 bases to trimming and J lost 1 base, with 8 bases between them. This CDR3 contains 13 residues. The CDR3 protein is CASSVGNSYEQYV. The CDR3 DNA reads TGTGCCAGCAGTGTTGGCAATTCCTACGAGCAGTACGTC.